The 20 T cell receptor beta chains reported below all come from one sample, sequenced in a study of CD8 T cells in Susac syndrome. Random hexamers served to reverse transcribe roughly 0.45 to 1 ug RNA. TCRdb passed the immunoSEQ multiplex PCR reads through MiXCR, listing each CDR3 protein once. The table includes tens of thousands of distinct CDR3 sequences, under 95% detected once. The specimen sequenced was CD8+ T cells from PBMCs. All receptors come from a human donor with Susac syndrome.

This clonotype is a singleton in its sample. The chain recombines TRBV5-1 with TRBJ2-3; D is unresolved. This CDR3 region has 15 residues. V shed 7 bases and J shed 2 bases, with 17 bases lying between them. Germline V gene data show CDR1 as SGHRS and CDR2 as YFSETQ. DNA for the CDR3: TGCGCCAGCTCGACGTTGGACGGTAACACAGATACGCAGTATTTT. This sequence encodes CASSTLDGNTDTQYF.

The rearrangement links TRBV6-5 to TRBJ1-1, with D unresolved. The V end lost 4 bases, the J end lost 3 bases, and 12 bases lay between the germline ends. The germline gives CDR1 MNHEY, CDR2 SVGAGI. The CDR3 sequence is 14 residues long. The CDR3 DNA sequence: TGTGCCAGCAGTTCCTCTGATAGATACACTGAAGCTTTCTTT. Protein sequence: CASSSSDRYTEAFF.

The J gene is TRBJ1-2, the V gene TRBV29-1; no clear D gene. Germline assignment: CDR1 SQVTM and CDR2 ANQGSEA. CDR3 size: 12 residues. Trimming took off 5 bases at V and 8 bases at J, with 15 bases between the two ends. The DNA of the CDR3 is TGCAGCGTTCGTCAATCGGGCTGGGGCTACACCTTC. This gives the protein CSVRQSGWGYTF. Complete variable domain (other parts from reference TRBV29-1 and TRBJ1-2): SAVISQKPSRDICQRGTSLTIQCQVDSQVTMMFWYRQQPGQSLTLIATANQGSEATYESGFVIDKFPISRPNLTFSTLTVSNMSPEDSSIYLCSVRQSGWGYTFGSGTRLTVV.

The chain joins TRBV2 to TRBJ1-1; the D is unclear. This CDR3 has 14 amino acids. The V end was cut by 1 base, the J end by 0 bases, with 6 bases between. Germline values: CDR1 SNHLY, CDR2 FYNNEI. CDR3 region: CASSEDHLNTEAFF. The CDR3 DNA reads TGTGCCAGCAGTGAAGACCACCTGAACACTGAAGCTTTCTTT.

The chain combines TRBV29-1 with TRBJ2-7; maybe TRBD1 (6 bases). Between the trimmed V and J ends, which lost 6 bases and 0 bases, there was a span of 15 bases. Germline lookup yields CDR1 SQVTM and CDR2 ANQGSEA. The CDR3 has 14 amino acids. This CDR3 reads CSVTQTGVSYEQYF. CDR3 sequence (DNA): TGCAGCGTGACACAGACAGGCGTCTCCTACGAGCAGTACTTC.

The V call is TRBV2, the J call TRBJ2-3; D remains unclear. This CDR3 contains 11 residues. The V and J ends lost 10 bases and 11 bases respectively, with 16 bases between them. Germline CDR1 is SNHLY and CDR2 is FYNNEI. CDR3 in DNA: TGTGCCACCGCGGACCGAGTAAGGCAGTATTTT. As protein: CATADRVRQYF.

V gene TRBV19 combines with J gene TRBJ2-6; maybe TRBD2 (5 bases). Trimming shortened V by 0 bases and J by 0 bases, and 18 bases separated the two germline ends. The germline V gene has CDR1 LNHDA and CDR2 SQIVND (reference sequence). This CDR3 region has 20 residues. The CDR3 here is CASSIDREKETGSGANVLTF. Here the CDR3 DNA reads TGTGCCAGTAGTATAGATCGGGAAAAGGAGACGGGCTCTGGGGCCAACGTCCTGACTTTC.

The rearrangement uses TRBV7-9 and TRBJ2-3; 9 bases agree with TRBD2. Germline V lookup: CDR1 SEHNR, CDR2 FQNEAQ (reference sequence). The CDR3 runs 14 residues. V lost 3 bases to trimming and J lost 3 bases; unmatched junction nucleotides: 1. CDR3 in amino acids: CASSFTSGTDTQYF. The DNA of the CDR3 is TGTGCCAGCAGCTTTACTAGCGGGACAGATACGCAGTATTTT.

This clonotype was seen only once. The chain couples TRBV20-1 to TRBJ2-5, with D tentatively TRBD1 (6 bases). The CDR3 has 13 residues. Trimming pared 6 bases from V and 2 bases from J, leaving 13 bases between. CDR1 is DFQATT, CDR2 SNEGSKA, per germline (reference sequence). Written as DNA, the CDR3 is TGCAGTGCCAAAAGACAGGATCAAGAGACCCAGTACTTC. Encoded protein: CSAKRQDQETQYF.

This CDR3 reads CAIGGINYGYTF. DNA for the CDR3: TGTGCCATCGGGGGGATTAACTATGGCTACACCTTC. The chain uses TRBV10-3 and TRBJ1-2, with D possibly matching TRBD1 (5 bases). CDR1 is ENHRY and CDR2 is SYGVKD in the germline V gene. The CDR3 has 12 residues. V was cut by 8 bases and J by 1 base, with 8 bases left in between.

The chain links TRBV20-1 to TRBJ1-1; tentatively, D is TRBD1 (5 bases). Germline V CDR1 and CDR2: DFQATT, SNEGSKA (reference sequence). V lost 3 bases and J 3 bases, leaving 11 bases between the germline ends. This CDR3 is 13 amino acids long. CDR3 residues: CSARGHEYTEAFF. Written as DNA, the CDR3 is TGCAGTGCTAGGGGGCACGAATACACTGAAGCTTTCTTT.

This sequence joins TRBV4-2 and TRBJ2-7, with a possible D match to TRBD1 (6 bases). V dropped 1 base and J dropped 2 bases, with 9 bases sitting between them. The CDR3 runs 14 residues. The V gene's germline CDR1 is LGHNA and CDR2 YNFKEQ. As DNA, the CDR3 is TGTGCCAGCAGCCAAGGGGACACCACCTACGAGCAGTACTTC. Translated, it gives CASSQGDTTYEQYF.

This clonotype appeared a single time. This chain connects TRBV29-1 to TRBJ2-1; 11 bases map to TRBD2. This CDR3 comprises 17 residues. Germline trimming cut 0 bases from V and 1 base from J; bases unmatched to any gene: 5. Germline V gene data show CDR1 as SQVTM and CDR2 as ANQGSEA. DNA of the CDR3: TGCAGCGTTGAAGATACTAGCGGGGGTGAGTCCTACAATGAGCAGTTCTTC. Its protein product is CSVEDTSGGESYNEQFF.

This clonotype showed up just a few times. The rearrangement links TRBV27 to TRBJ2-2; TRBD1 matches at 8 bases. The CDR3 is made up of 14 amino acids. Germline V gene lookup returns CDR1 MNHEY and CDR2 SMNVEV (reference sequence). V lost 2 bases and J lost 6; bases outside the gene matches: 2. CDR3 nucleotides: TGTGCCAGCAGTTTACAGGGGGCGGCCGGGGAGCTGTTTTTT. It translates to CASSLQGAAGELFF.

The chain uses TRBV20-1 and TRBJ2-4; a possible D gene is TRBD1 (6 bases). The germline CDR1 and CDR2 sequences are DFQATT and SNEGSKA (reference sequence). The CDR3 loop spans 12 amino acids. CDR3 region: CRLITGSKFQYF. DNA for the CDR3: TGCAGATTAATCACAGGGTCCAAATTTCAGTACTTC.

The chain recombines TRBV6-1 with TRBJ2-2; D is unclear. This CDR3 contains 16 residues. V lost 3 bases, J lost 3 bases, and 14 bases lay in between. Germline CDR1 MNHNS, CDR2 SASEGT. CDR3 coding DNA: TGTGCCAGCAGTGACCCACCATTTACGGACACCGGGGAGCTGTTTTTT. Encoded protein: CASSDPPFTDTGELFF.

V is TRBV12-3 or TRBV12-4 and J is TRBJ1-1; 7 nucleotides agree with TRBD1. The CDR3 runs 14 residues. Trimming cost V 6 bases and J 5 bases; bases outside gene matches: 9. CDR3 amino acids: CASSFLQGWTEAFF. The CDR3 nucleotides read TGTGCCAGCAGCTTCCTACAGGGGTGGACTGAAGCTTTCTTT.

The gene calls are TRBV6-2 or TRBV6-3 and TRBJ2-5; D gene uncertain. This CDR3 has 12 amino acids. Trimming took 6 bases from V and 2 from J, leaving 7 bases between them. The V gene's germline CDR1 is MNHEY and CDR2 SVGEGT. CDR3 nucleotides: TGTGCCAGCAGCCAGTTGCAAGAGACCCAGTACTTC. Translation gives CASSQLQETQYF.

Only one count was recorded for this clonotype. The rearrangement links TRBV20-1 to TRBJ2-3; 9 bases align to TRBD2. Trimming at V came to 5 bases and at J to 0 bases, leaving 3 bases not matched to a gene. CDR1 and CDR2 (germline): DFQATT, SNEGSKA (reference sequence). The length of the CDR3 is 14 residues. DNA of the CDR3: TGCAGTGCTGTGACTAGCGGAAGCACAGATACGCAGTATTTT. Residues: CSAVTSGSTDTQYF.

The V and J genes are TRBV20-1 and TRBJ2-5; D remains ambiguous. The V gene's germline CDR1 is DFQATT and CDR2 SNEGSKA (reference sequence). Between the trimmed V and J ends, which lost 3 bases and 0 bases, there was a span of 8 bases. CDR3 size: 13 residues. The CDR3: CSASGPDQETQYF. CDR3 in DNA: TGCAGTGCTAGCGGGCCGGACCAAGAGACCCAGTACTTC.